This T cell receptor (beta chain) was retrieved from a study of cytomegalovirus exposure and HLA in healthy donors (TCRdb year 2017). Describing the broader study: A later analysis indicated that the 110 or so validation repertoires were generated on the platform also employed for the 700 or so repertoires of the first cohort. The study aimed to test whether cataloging public T cell receptors could reveal signatures of past pathogen exposure. In addition to the first cohort of 500 to 850 subjects, a separate validation cohort of approximately 120 different subjects was used. To predict cytomegalovirus infection status, the study combined high-throughput TCR immunosequencing, statistical association of individual TCRs with disease status, and machine learning.

Including cysteine and phenylalanine, the CDR3 has 13 amino acids. Left in the record is the CDR3 DNA by itself, 39 bases read in frame from the first base. V sheds 0 bases and J sheds 6 bases, leaving 9 bases between their ends. For CDR1 and CDR2, the germline V gene lists SGHRS and YFSETQ. Summary of the overall study and its limitations: While some public TCRs were present in many individuals, most TCR sequences turned up only very rarely across donors. All 120 or so repertoires were used to score co-occurrence in the validation cohort in a later analysis, because that analysis had no HLA typing for the cohort. A total of about 150 TCR beta chains were listed by the study as associated with cytomegalovirus. According to the authors, the approach could potentially be generalized to other disease states and immunological phenotypes. Subsequent analysis determined that TCRs grouped into clusters in the first cohort also showed a tendency toward co-occurrence across the 120 or so validation repertoires, and about 94% of cluster scores exceeded 0. Three of the identified cytomegalovirus-associated TCR beta chains were confirmed in vitro to be specific for cytomegalovirus antigens. Cytomegalovirus status was reported to be diagnosed by the classifier with high specificity and sensitivity in both the original and validation cohorts.

The donors were included in the validation cohort of around 120 subjects, a group kept apart from the roughly 690-subject first cohort. About this clone: Its cognate antigen has yet to be identified. Per-base quality was not reported, and no clone a single base away is much larger than it.

Receptors were amplified or captured by the immunoSEQ multiplex PCR assay. The paper's processing steps were these. A statistical classification framework was built to diagnose cytomegalovirus status from the catalog of TCR beta chain sequences. TCRdb retrieved this table from immuneACCESS and kept in-frame rearrangements only. Not all clones are present; in checked studies, unresolved V genes account for under half, and no reason is known for the remainder. V, J and clone size reflect that table, while D and trimming were determined from the DNA. Here the sample has 90,000 to 120,000 clones; around 95% occur a single time. The top ten clonotypes cover 0.67% of the sample.

The V and J genes are TRBV5-1 and TRBJ1-2; a weak D assignment points to TRBD1 (5 bases agree). The sequence derives from a woman aged 18-29 years in good health and CMV-seronegative. The material sequenced was PBMCs. The CDR3 here reads CASSLGRANGYTF. In nucleotides, the sequence is TGCGCCAGCAGCTTGGGCAGGGCAAATGGCTACACCTTC. With the portions outside the CDR3 filled from the reference TRBV5-1 and TRBJ1-2 genes, the complete variable region becomes KAGVTQTPRYLIKTRGQQVTLSCSPISGHRSVSWYQQTPGQGLQFLFEYFSETQRNKGNFPGRFSGRQFSNSRSEMNVSTLELGDSALYLCASSLGRANGYTFGSGTRLTVV.